Listed here are 22 T cell receptor beta chains from one sample, sequenced in a study of shared clonotypes between healthy human individuals. Sequencing used immunoSEQ multiplex PCR; TCRdb keeps in-frame clones, though not all of them. The data contain millions of clones, approximately 95% of them singletons. Sequencing was carried out using naive CD4+ T cells from PBMCs. Subset denoted: CD45RA+ positively selected. Receptors originate from a man between 18 and 29 years old in good health. Some clones in this sample may be carry-over from other donors' samples.

The CDR3 here is CASSSGTPYEQYF. The CDR3 nucleotides are TGTGCCAGCAGCTCCGGGACCCCATACGAGCAGTACTTC. V is TRBV7-6 and J is TRBJ2-7, with D perhaps matching TRBD1 or TRBD2 (5 bases each). Trimming took 4 bases from V and 4 from J, leaving 11 bases between them. The CDR3 runs 13 residues. Germline V gives CDR1 SGHVS, CDR2 FNYEAQ.

This sequence joins TRBV19 and TRBJ2-7; TRBD1 is a possible D gene (6 bases). Trimming left V 6 bases short and J 3 bases short, with 15 bases between. The germline V gene has CDR1 LNHDA and CDR2 SQIVND (reference sequence). The CDR3 totals 14 residues. This CDR3 reads CASRGTPPFYEQYF. CDR3 bases: TGTGCCAGTAGGGGGACACCTCCTTTCTACGAGCAGTACTTC. Complete variable domain (other parts from reference TRBV19 and TRBJ2-7): DGGITQSPKYLFRKEGQNVTLSCEQNLNHDAMYWYRQDPGQGLRLIYYSQIVNDFQKGDIAEGYSVSREKKESFPLTVTSAQKNPTAFYLCASRGTPPFYEQYFGPGTRLTVT.

Regarding this clone: The same CDR3 also results from other DNA sequences found in this sample. This rearrangement joins TRBV4-2 to TRBJ2-1, with D maybe TRBD2 (5 bases). The germline gives CDR1 LGHNA, CDR2 YNFKEQ. With 3 bases removed from V and 9 bases from J, the gap between germline ends came to 9 bases. This CDR3 spans 12 amino acids. CDR3 in amino acids: CASSQGSGEQFF. Written as DNA, the CDR3 is TGTGCCAGCAGCCAGGGAAGCGGTGAGCAGTTCTTC.

This chain joins TRBV5-4 and TRBJ2-7; 11 bases are a match to TRBD2. The CDR3 has 16 amino acids. After removal of 3 bases from V and 4 bases from J, the junction contained 9 bases not matched to a gene. Per germline, CDR1 SGHNT and CDR2 YYREEE (reference sequence). The CDR3 DNA reads as TGTGCCAGCAGCTACGGGGCCGGGACTAGCGGTTACGAGCAGTACTTC. This codes for CASSYGAGTSGYEQYF.

This chain joins TRBV19 and TRBJ1-1; the D gene is possibly TRBD1 (5 bases). The germline CDR1 and CDR2 sequences are LNHDA and SQIVND (reference sequence). This CDR3 is built from 14 residues. Trimming stripped 6 bases from V and 3 bases from J, with 14 bases between. CDR3 nucleotides: TGTGCCAGTAGACTGGGGCAGGCGCACACTGAAGCTTTCTTT. It is translated as CASRLGQAHTEAFF. Complete variable domain (other parts from reference TRBV19 and TRBJ1-1): DGGITQSPKYLFRKEGQNVTLSCEQNLNHDAMYWYRQDPGQGLRLIYYSQIVNDFQKGDIAEGYSVSREKKESFPLTVTSAQKNPTAFYLCASRLGQAHTEAFFGQGTRLTVV.

This clone was recorded once. This rearrangement joins TRBV10-3 to TRBJ1-2; no clear D gene. Per germline, CDR1 ENHRY and CDR2 SYGVKD. The CDR3 sequence is 14 residues long. V was cut by 0 bases and J by 3 bases, with 8 bases left in between. The CDR3 reads CAISESSFYYGYTF. CDR3 nucleotides: TGTGCCATCAGTGAGTCGAGTTTCTACTATGGCTACACCTTC.

This clone turned up a few times. This sample includes further DNA sequences coding for the same CDR3. CDR3 protein: CASSLTGQGTEAFF. The CDR3 bases are TGTGCCAGCAGCTTAACGGGGCAGGGCACTGAAGCTTTCTTT. The V and J genes are TRBV7-3 and TRBJ1-1, with D possibly being TRBD1 (5 bases). Germline lookup yields CDR1 SGHTA and CDR2 FQGTGA. The V and J ends lost 0 bases and 4 bases respectively, with 9 bases between them. This CDR3 is 14 amino acids long.

The chain has TRBV27 and TRBJ2-2, with D perhaps matching TRBD2 (6 bases). Trimming left V 3 bases short and J 6 bases short, with 11 bases between. Germline V lookup: CDR1 MNHEY, CDR2 SMNVEV (reference sequence). There are 14 residues in the CDR3. CDR3: CASSFGGIAGELFF. In nucleotides, the CDR3 is TGTGCCAGCAGTTTCGGGGGAATAGCCGGGGAGCTGTTTTTT.

V usage is TRBV10-3 and J usage is TRBJ2-3, with 7 bases lining up with TRBD2. Germline V gives CDR1 ENHRY, CDR2 SYGVKD. The CDR3 is 14 amino acids. Unmatched junction bases numbered 8, after V lost 7 bases and J lost 4 bases. In nucleotides, the CDR3 is TGTGCCATCAACGGCGGCCTAGCGGCAGATACGCAGTATTTT. Translated: CAINGGLAADTQYF.

As to this clone: Additional DNA sequences in this sample encode the identical CDR3. The chain recombines TRBV10-3 with TRBJ1-1; D is perhaps TRBD1 (6 bases). V was pared by 4 bases and J by 0 bases, with 9 bases between. The CDR3 loop spans 14 amino acids. The germline V gene has CDR1 ENHRY and CDR2 SYGVKD. The CDR3 protein is CAISVGGMNTEAFF. As DNA, the CDR3 is TGTGCCATCAGTGTAGGGGGGATGAACACTGAAGCTTTCTTT.

V and J are TRBV11-2 and TRBJ2-7, with 9 bases lining up with TRBD2. The ends lost 5 bases at V and 6 bases at J; junction bases unmatched: 5. Germline-derived CDR1 and CDR2 are SGHAT and FQNNGV. CDR3 length: 13 residues. CDR3 sequence: CASSLGGGAEQYF. In DNA, the CDR3 is TGTGCCAGCAGCCTGGGCGGGGGGGCCGAGCAGTACTTC.

Concerning this clone itself: The sample holds other DNA sequences that translate to the same CDR3. This chain links TRBV5-1 with TRBJ1-3; TRBD1 is a possible D gene (5 bases). The V gene lost 1 base and the J gene lost 4 bases, with 12 bases spanning the gap. This CDR3 has 15 amino acids. Germline CDR1 and CDR2: SGHRS and YFSETQ. Written as DNA, the CDR3 is TGCGCCAGCAGCTTGTCGGGACCAGGGGGAAACACCATATATTTT. It specifies CASSLSGPGGNTIYF.

J is TRBJ2-3 and V is TRBV29-1, with D tentatively TRBD1 or TRBD2 (5 bases each). The CDR3 extends over 13 amino acids. With 6 bases removed from V and 6 bases from J, the gap between germline ends came to 16 bases. Germline CDR1 reads SQVTM; CDR2 reads ANQGSEA. Here the CDR3 reads CSVSRGPGDTQYF. The CDR3 DNA reads TGCAGCGTCTCGAGGGGTCCGGGCGATACGCAGTATTTT.

The chain employs TRBV2 and TRBJ2-5; 9 bases match TRBD2. The ends lost 10 bases at V and 5 bases at J; junction bases unmatched: 11. The CDR3 length is 14 residues. Germline V gives CDR1 SNHLY, CDR2 FYNNEI. The CDR3 nucleotides read TGTGCCAAGGGGGGTAGCGGGAGAGAGGAGACCCAGTACTTC. Its translation is CAKGGSGREETQYF.

This clone appeared once. The genes are TRBV6-5 and TRBJ2-7, with D tentatively TRBD1 (5 bases). Trimming removed 0 bases from V and 9 bases from J, with 15 bases in between. Germline assignment: CDR1 MNHEY and CDR2 SVGAGI. The CDR3 covers 14 residues. CDR3 loop: CASSYSMGPGGQYF. Written as DNA, the CDR3 is TGTGCCAGCAGTTACTCGATGGGGCCCGGCGGGCAGTACTTC.

This clone was seen a handful of times. The chain employs TRBV18 and TRBJ2-5, with 8 bases matching TRBD2. After removal of 3 bases from V and 1 base from J, the junction contained 4 bases not matched to a gene. The CDR3 extends over 15 amino acids. CDR1 is KGHSH and CDR2 is LQKENI in the germline V gene. The CDR3: CASSPVLAAQETQYF. CDR3 sequence (DNA): TGTGCCAGCTCACCTGTACTAGCGGCCCAAGAGACCCAGTACTTC.

The V gene is TRBV5-1, the J gene TRBJ2-7; 7 bases agree with TRBD1. Unmatched junction bases numbered 8, after V lost 3 bases and J lost 2 bases. Germline-derived CDR1 and CDR2 are SGHRS and YFSETQ. The CDR3 totals 15 residues. CDR3 loop: CASSSGWTGPYEQYF. The CDR3 nucleotides read TGCGCCAGCAGCTCCGGATGGACAGGACCCTACGAGCAGTACTTC. Complete variable domain (other parts from reference TRBV5-1 and TRBJ2-7): KAGVTQTPRYLIKTRGQQVTLSCSPISGHRSVSWYQQTPGQGLQFLFEYFSETQRNKGNFPGRFSGRQFSNSRSEMNVSTLELGDSALYLCASSSGWTGPYEQYFGPGTRLTVT.

The chain carries TRBV5-1 and TRBJ1-2; 8 bases line up with TRBD1. The ends lost 0 bases at V and 9 bases at J; junction bases unmatched: 7. Germline V lookup: CDR1 SGHRS, CDR2 YFSETQ. This CDR3 spans 14 amino acids. The CDR3 sequence: CASSLDRAGGSYTF. The CDR3 bases are TGCGCCAGCAGCTTGGACAGGGCAGGGGGCAGCTACACCTTC.

The chain combines TRBV19 with TRBJ1-5; tentative D call: TRBD1 (5 bases). Looked up from germline, CDR1 is LNHDA and CDR2 is SQIVND (reference sequence). The CDR3 loop spans 15 amino acids. V was shortened by 4 bases and J by 7 bases, with 17 bases between the two germline ends. CDR3 DNA: TGTGCCAGTAGTAGGGTACCAGGGATCCTCCAGCCCCAGCATTTT. Encoded protein: CASSRVPGILQPQHF. Based on the CDR3 plus reference TRBV19 and TRBJ1-5, the full variable domain is DGGITQSPKYLFRKEGQNVTLSCEQNLNHDAMYWYRQDPGQGLRLIYYSQIVNDFQKGDIAEGYSVSREKKESFPLTVTSAQKNPTAFYLCASSRVPGILQPQHFGDGTRLSIL.

As regards this clone: This CDR3 is also generated by other DNA sequences in the sample. CDR3: CASSPPPSTEAFF. The CDR3 region has the DNA TGTGCCAGCTCACCCCCCCCTAGCACTGAAGCTTTCTTT. V gene TRBV18 combines with J gene TRBJ1-1, with D unclear. The CDR3 sequence is 13 residues long. Per the germline V gene, CDR1 is KGHSH and CDR2 is LQKENI. V lost 3 bases, J lost 4 bases, and 9 bases lay in between.

The chain recombines TRBV28 with TRBJ2-7; 10 nucleotides align to TRBD2. J was trimmed by 5 bases and V by 5 bases; bases with no gene match: 12. The germline V gene encodes CDR1 MDHEN and CDR2 SYDVKM. The CDR3 has 16 residues. The CDR3 protein is CASSQSGRALRNEQYF. In DNA form, the CDR3 reads TGTGCCAGCAGTCAGAGCGGGAGGGCCTTGAGGAACGAGCAGTACTTC.

The chain links TRBV27 to TRBJ2-6; the match to TRBD1 covers 10 bases. The trim removed 5 bases at V and 4 bases at J, leaving 8 bases unmatched. Germline V lookup: CDR1 MNHEY, CDR2 SMNVEV (reference sequence). The CDR3 extends over 17 amino acids. The CDR3 DNA sequence: TGTGCCAGCAGTCTACGACAGGGGGCCTTCGGGGCCAACGTCCTGACTTTC. Amino acids: CASSLRQGAFGANVLTF.